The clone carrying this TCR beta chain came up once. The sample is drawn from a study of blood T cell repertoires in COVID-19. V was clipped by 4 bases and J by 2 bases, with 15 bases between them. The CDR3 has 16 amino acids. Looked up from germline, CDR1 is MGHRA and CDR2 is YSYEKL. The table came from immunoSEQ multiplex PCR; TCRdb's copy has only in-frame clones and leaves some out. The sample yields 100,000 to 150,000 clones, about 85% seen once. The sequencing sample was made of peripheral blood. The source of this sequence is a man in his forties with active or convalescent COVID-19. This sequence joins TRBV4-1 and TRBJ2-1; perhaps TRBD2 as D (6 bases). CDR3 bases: TGCGCCAGCAGCCCCCGAGGAGGGGATGCCTACAATGAGCAGTTCTTC. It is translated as CASSPRGGDAYNEQFF.